This T cell receptor (beta chain) was obtained from a study of shared clonotypes between healthy human individuals. Overall study results and limits: An expected dependence of interdonor clonotype sharing on sequencing depth was noted.

The table lists this clone with a count of one. No antigen is known for it. Healthy adults negative for HIV, lacking recent acute infections or vaccinations, served as donors. Over several immunoSEQ plates, each subset's genomic DNA was distributed in even portions. Approximately 300 ng DNA, 25,000 to 35,000 T cell genomes, went into unsorted PBMC replicate PCRs. Clones were sequenced by immunoSEQ multiplex PCR, and TCRdb holds only the in-frame ones, with some missing. Among approximately 500,000 clones listed, 79% were seen once. The sample comprised PBMCs. The TCR sequence derives from a woman between 40 and 55 years old in good health. Some clones in this sample may be carry-over from other donors' samples.

The CDR3 loop reads CASSRYSGANVLTF. CDR3 nucleotides: TGTGCCAGCAGCCGTTACTCTGGGGCCAACGTCCTGACTTTC. The chain joins TRBV6-4 to TRBJ2-6; D gene ambiguous. The CDR3 extends over 14 amino acids. Between the trimmed V and J ends, which lost 6 bases and 0 bases, there was a span of 6 bases. From germline, CDR1 is MRHNA and CDR2 SNTAGT.